This TCR beta chain was captured in a study of control samples from healthy donors and cancer patients. This clone was found a few times. The assay was immunoSEQ multiplex PCR, and TCRdb's table has in-frame clones only and misses some. The sample records 140,000 to 150,000 clones, 93% being singletons. Germline CDR1 is SGHRS and CDR2 is YFSETQ. The germline V and J ends were trimmed by 5 bases and 0 bases, with 12 bases remaining between them. The CDR3 covers 14 residues. The V call is TRBV5-1, the J call TRBJ2-7; D gene unclear. The receptor was derived from a man aged 18 to 29 in good health. The sequenced sample was blood. The CDR3 region is CASRQATDSYEQYF. The CDR3 bases are TGCGCCAGCAGACAAGCTACAGACTCCTACGAGCAGTACTTC. Drawing the rest from reference TRBV5-1 and TRBJ2-7, the complete variable domain is KAGVTQTPRYLIKTRGQQVTLSCSPISGHRSVSWYQQTPGQGLQFLFEYFSETQRNKGNFPGRFSGRQFSNSRSEMNVSTLELGDSALYLCASRQATDSYEQYFGPGTRLTVT.